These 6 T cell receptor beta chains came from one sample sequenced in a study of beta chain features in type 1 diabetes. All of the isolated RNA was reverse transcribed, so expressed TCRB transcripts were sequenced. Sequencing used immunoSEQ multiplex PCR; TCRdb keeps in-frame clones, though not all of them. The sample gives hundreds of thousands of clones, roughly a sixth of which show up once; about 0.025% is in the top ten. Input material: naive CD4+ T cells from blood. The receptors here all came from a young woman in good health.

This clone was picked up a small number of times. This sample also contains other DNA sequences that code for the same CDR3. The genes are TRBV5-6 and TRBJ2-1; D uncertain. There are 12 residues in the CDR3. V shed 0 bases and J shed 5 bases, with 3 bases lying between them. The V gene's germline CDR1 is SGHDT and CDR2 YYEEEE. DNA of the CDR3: TGTGCCAGCAGCTTGGAACACAATGAGCAGTTCTTC. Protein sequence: CASSLEHNEQFF.

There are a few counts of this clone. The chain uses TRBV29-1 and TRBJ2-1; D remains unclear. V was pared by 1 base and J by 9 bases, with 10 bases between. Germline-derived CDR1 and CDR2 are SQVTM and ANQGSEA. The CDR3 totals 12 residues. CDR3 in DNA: TGCAGCGTTGAAGGGAAAACGGGTGAGCAGTTCTTC. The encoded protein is CSVEGKTGEQFF.

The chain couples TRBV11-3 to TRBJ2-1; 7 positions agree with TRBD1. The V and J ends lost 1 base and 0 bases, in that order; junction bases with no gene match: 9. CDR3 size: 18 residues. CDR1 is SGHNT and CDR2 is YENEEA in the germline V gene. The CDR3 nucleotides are TGTGCCAGCAGCTTAGGGACAGGAGAATTTAGCTCCTACAATGAGCAGTTCTTC. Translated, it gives CASSLGTGEFSSYNEQFF.

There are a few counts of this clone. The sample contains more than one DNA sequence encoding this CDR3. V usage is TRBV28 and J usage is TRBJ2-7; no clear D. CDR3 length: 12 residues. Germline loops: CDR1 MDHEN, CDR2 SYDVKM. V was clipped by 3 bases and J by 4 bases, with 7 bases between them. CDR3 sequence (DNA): TGTGCCAGCAGTTTGCGCCCATACGAGCAGTACTTC. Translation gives CASSLRPYEQYF.

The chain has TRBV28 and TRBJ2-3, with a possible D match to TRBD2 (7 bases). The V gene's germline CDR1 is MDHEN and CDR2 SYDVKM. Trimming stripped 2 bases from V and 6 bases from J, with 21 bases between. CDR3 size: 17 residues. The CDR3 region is CASSLLGVGGALDTQYF. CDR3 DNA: TGTGCCAGCAGTTTACTCGGGGTTGGGGGGGCGTTGGATACGCAGTATTTT.

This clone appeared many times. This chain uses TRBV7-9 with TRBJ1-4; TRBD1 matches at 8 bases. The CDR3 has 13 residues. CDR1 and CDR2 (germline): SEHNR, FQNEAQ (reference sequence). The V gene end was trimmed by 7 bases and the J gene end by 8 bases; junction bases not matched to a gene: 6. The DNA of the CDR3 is TGTGCCAGCACTGGACAGGGCGGGGAAAAACTGTTTTTT. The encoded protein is CASTGQGGEKLFF.